This entry is about one T cell receptor beta chain. These data are taken from a study of CD8 T cells in Susac syndrome. RNA, at about 0.5 to 1 ug, was reverse transcribed with random hexamers. An immunoSEQ multiplex PCR amplified TCR beta CDR3 over 54 Vbeta and 13 Jbeta. TCRdb fed the immunoSEQ multiplex PCR reads into MiXCR, producing one record per CDR3 protein. This sample carries about 77,000 distinct CDR3 sequences, 93% of them seen once, and the ten largest clones take approximately 0.52%. V was trimmed by 0 bases and J by 2 bases, leaving 9 bases between them. The CDR3 is 14 amino acids. Germline values: CDR1 SGDLS, CDR2 YYNGEE.

This sequence originates from a human donor with Susac syndrome. V is TRBV9 and J is TRBJ2-7; a possible D gene is TRBD2 (6 bases). The sequenced sample consisted of CD4+ T cells from PBMCs. The CDR3 DNA is TGTGCCAGCAGCGTAGGCGGGATCACCTACGAGCAGTACTTC. Its translation is CASSVGGITYEQYF.